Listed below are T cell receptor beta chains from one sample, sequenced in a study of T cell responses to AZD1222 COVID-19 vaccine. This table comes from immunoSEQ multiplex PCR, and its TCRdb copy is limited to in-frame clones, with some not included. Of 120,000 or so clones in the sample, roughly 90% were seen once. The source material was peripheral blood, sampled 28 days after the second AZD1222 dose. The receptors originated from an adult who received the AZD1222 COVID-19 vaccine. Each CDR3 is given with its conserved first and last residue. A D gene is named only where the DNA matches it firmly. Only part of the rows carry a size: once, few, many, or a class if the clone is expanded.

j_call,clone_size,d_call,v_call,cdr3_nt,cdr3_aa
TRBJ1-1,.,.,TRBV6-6,TGTGCCAGTCTTCAGGGGATAAACACTGAAGCTTTCTTT,CASLQGINTEAFF
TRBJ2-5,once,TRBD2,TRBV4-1,TGCGCCAGCAGCCAAGAAGGTAGCGGGGGGGGAGAGACCCAGTACTTC,CASSQEGSGGGETQYF
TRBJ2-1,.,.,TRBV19,TGTGCCAGTAGGAGCGGCTACAATGAGCAGTTCTTC,CASRSGYNEQFF
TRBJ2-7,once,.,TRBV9,TGTGCCAGCAGCCAGGGGGGAGGATACGAGCAGTACTTC,CASSQGGGYEQYF
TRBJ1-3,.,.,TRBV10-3,TGTGCCATCAGTGAGTCAGGTGGAAACACCATATATTTT,CAISESGGNTIYF
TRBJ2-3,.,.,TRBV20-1,TGCAGTGCTAGTGACGGGGCCCTTAGCACAGATACGCAGTATTTT,CSASDGALSTDTQYF
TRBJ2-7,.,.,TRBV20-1,TGCAGTGCACCGGACGGCTACGAGCAGTACTTC,CSAPDGYEQYF
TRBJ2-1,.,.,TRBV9,TGTGCCAGCAGCGTAGCGGGGCTAGCGAGCTCCTACAATGAGCAGTTCTTC,CASSVAGLASSYNEQFF
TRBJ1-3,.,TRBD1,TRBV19,TGTGCCAGCAAGCTACAGGGGACTGGAAACACCATATATTTT,CASKLQGTGNTIYF
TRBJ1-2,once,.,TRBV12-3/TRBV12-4,TGTGCCAGCAGTTTTATGGGAGGCTATGGCTACACCTTC,CASSFMGGYGYTF
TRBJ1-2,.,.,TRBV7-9,TGTGCCAGCAGCGAGGACAGTCTCTATGGCTACACCTTC,CASSEDSLYGYTF
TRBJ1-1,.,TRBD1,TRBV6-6,TGTGCCAGCAGTTACCCTTCGACAGGGTCGGACACTGAAGCTTTCTTT,CASSYPSTGSDTEAFF
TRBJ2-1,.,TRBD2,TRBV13,TGTGCCAGCAGCTTATCAGCTAGCGGGAGCAATGAGCAGTTCTTC,CASSLSASGSNEQFF
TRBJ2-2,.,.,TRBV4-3,TGCGCCAGCAGCCAAGCCCTCGCCTCTTCCGGGGAGCTGTTTTTT,CASSQALASSGELFF
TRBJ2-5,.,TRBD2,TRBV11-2,TGTGCCAGCAGCCCGGCTAGCGGGGGGTTGGTGACCCAGTACTTC,CASSPASGGLVTQYF
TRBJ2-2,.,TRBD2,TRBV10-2,TGCGCCAGCAGTGAGTCGGGAGGGATCGGGGAGCTGTTTTTT,CASSESGGIGELFF
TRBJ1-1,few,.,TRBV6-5,TGTGCCAGCAGTTACGGTAGCACTGAAGCTTTCTTT,CASSYGSTEAFF
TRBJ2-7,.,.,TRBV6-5,TGTGCCAGCAGTACAGGGTCCCTTAACCCACTCGAGCAGTACTTC,CASSTGSLNPLEQYF
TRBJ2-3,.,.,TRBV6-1,TGTGCCAGCAGGCAAAGCACAGATACGCAGTATTTT,CASRQSTDTQYF
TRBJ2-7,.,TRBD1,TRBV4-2,TGTGCCAGCAGCCGGTTCGGACAGGGGTCAACTTTTGAGCAGTACTTC,CASSRFGQGSTFEQYF
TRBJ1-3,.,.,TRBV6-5,TGTGCCAGCAGTCCCGGGAGCTCTGGAAACACCATATATTTT,CASSPGSSGNTIYF
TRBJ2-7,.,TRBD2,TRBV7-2,TGTGCCAGCAGCTTAACTAGCGGGGGGGCGTACGAGCAGTACTTC,CASSLTSGGAYEQYF
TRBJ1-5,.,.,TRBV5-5,TGTGCCAGCAGCTTTATAACGGGCGCTGGAAATCAGCCCCAGCATTTT,CASSFITGAGNQPQHF
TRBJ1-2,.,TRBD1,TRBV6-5,TGTGCCAGCAGATACAGGGGGAACTATGGCTACACCTTC,CASRYRGNYGYTF
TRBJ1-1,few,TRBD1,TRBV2,TGTGCCAGCGGAGAACAGGGGGCGCGAACTGAAGCTTTCTTT,CASGEQGARTEAFF
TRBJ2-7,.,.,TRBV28,TGTGCCAGCAGTTCGGCGGGACAGAAGAGCTCCTACGAGCAGTACTTC,CASSSAGQKSSYEQYF
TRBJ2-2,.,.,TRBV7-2,TGTGCCAGCAGCTTGACCGGACTACCGAACACCGGGGAGCTGTTTTTT,CASSLTGLPNTGELFF
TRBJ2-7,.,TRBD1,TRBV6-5,TGTGCCAGCAGTTACGGGACAGGGGCCTACGAGCAGTACTTC,CASSYGTGAYEQYF
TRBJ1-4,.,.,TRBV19,TGTGCCAGTCGCGTAAAGGACCCTTGGAATGAAAAACTGTTTTTT,CASRVKDPWNEKLFF
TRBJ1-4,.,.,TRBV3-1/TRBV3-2,TGTGCCAGCAGCCAAGTACCGGGGCGGAGTGAAAAACTGTTTTTT,CASSQVPGRSEKLFF
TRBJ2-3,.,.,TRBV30,TGTGCCTGGAGTGTACATCGGGGGTCCACAGATACGCAGTATTTT,CAWSVHRGSTDTQYF
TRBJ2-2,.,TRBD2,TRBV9,TGTGCCAGCAGCGTAGTAAGCGGGGGTACCACCGGGGAGCTGTTTTTT,CASSVVSGGTTGELFF
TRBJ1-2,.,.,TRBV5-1,TGCGCCAGCAGCTTGACTTCAGGGGACGGCTACACCTTC,CASSLTSGDGYTF
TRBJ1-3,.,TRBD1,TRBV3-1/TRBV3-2,TGTGCCAGCAGCCACCGGACAGGGGGCAAAGAAAACACCATATATTTT,CASSHRTGGKENTIYF
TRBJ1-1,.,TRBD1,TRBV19,TGTGCCAGTATTGGACAGGGTGCCACTGAAGCTTTCTTT,CASIGQGATEAFF
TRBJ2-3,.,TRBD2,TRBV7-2,TGTGCCAGCAGCTTCACGGGGGGTCTAACAGATACGCAGTATTTT,CASSFTGGLTDTQYF
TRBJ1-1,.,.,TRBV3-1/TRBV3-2,TGTGCCAGCAGCGGACAAACTGAAGCTTTCTTT,CASSGQTEAFF
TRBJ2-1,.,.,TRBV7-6,TGTGCCAGCAGCTTAGATGGCACCATTTCTAGCTCCTACAATGAGCAGTTCTTC,CASSLDGTISSSYNEQFF
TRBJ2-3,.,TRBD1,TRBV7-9,TGTGCCAGCAGCTTAGCAGGGGGCAAGACAGATACGCAGTATTTT,CASSLAGGKTDTQYF
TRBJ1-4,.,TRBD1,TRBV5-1,TGCGCCAGCAGCGTGAGGGACAGGGTAAATGAAAAACTGTTTTTT,CASSVRDRVNEKLFF
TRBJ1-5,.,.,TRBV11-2,TGTGCCAGCAGCTTAGGCCCAAATAGTCAGCCCCAGCATTTT,CASSLGPNSQPQHF
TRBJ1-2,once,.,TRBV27,TGTGCCAGCAGCCCCACTTTGGGGGCTGATGGCTACACCTTC,CASSPTLGADGYTF
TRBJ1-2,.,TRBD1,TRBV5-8,TGTGCCAGCAGCCCCGGAGGGACAGGGGACTATGGCTACACCTTC,CASSPGGTGDYGYTF
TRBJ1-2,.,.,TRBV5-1,TGCGCCAGCAGCCCCGACTACTATGGCTACACCTTC,CASSPDYYGYTF
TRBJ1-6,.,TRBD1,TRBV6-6,TGTGCCAGCAGTTACGGCAGGGGGTCACCCCTCCACTTT,CASSYGRGSPLHF
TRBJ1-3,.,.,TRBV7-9,TGTGCCAGCAGCTCCCTACAGGGCTCTGGAAACACCATATATTTT,CASSSLQGSGNTIYF
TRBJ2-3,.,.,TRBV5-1,TGCGCCAGCAGCCCAGACTCTAGCACAGATACGCAGTATTTT,CASSPDSSTDTQYF
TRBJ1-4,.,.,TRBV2,TGTGCCAGCAGCCTTGGAAAACAGAATAATGAAAAACTGTTTTTT,CASSLGKQNNEKLFF
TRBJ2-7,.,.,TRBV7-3,TGTGCCAGCAGCTTAGGGGTTGGCTACGAGCAGTACTTC,CASSLGVGYEQYF